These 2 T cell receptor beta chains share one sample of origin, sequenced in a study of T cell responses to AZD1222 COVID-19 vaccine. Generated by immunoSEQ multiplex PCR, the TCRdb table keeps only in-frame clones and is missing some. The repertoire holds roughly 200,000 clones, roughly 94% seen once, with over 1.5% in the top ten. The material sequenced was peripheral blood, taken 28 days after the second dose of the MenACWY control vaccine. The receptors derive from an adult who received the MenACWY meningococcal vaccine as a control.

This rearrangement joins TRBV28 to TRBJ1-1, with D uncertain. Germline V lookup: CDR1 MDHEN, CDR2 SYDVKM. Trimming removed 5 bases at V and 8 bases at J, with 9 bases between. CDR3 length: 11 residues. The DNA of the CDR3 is TGTGCCAGCAGTGTAACAGTAGAAGCTTTCTTT. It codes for CASSVTVEAFF.

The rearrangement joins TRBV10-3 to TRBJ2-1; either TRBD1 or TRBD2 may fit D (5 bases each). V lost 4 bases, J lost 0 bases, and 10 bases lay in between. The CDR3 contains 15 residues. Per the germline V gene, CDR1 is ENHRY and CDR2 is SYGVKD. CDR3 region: CAISGDASSYNEQFF. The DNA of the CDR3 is TGTGCCATCAGTGGGGACGCCAGCTCCTACAATGAGCAGTTCTTC.